Each of the 3 T cell receptor beta chains below was sequenced from the same sample in a study of T cells in Graves' hyperthyroidism and ophthalmopathy. Amplification yielded TCR beta CDR3 regions, with RNA transcripts as the source. HTBI primers were used for first-round RT-PCR of the TCR CDR3. TCRdb fed the multiplex PCR reads into MiXCR, producing one record per CDR3 protein. Of fewer than 900,000 distinct CDR3 sequences in the sample, about 17% were seen once. Sequencing was carried out using blood. These TCRs come from a woman in her forties or fifties with Graves' hyperthyroidism that later progressed to Graves' ophthalmopathy.

A remark on this clonotype: At one boundary the junction diverges from the germline segment, which might be a read error. The chain is built from TRBV12-3 or TRBV12-4 and TRBJ2-5; possibly TRBD1 or TRBD2 for D (7 bases each). The CDR3 length is 11 residues. In nucleotides, the CDR3 is TGTGCCGGCAGGGGGGGAAAGACCCAGTACTTC. This gives the protein CAGRGGKTQYF.

This clonotype occurred many times. The chain couples TRBV6-6 to TRBJ2-7; either TRBD1 or TRBD2 may supply D (6 bases each). The CDR3 loop spans 16 amino acids. CDR1 MNHNY and CDR2 SVGAGI come from the germline V gene (reference sequence). Trimming took 0 bases from V and 2 from J, leaving 14 bases between them. In DNA form, the CDR3 reads TGTGCCAGCAGTTACTCGTTGGAGGGGGTCGCCTACGAGCAGTACTTC. It encodes CASSYSLEGVAYEQYF.

The chain is built from TRBV12-3 or TRBV12-4 and TRBJ2-7; D may be TRBD1 (5 bases). This CDR3 spans 14 amino acids. The V end was cut by 3 bases, the J end by 0 bases, with 9 bases between. CDR3 sequence: CASSFTGLSYEQYF. Here the CDR3 DNA reads TGTGCCAGCAGTTTTACAGGTCTCTCCTACGAGCAGTACTTC.